This TCR beta chain was recovered during a study of T cells in tuberculosis. Study conclusions and caveats: Selection depended on which cryopreserved specimens were available. Smaller alpha distances in active tuberculosis partly reflected shorter CDR3-alpha lengths.

Note on this clone: Its antigen is still unknown.

TCRdb's table, derived via immunoSEQ multiplex PCR, lists solely in-frame clones and lacks some. The sample includes over 25,000 clones, roughly 90% of them seen just once. Germline CDR1 LGHNA, CDR2 YNFKEQ. CDR3 length equals 17 residues. V was clipped by 2 bases and J by 1 base, with 14 bases between them. Each donor contributed approximately 100,000 T cells on average, unsorted. The V gene is TRBV4-2, the J gene TRBJ2-2; D might be TRBD1 (6 bases). What was sequenced was PBMCs. This sequence originates from a donor between 10 and 35 years old with latent tuberculosis or without tuberculosis infection. CDR3 in amino acids: CASSQSLMTGNTGELFF. The CDR3 coding sequence is TGTGCCAGCAGCCAATCATTAATGACAGGGAACACCGGGGAGCTGTTTTTT.